This T cell receptor beta chain was sequenced for a study of OX40 agonist ivuxolimab in advanced cancers. The CDR3 loop spans 14 amino acids. Trimming removed 0 bases from V and 2 bases from J, with 8 bases in between. Germline V CDR1 and CDR2: LNHDA, SQIVND (reference sequence). The protocol was immunoSEQ multiplex PCR, while the TCRdb copy is restricted to in-frame clones and leaves out a portion. Counted here are 80,000 or so clones, roughly 90% occurring once; the ten biggest clones make up about 0.61%. The sequence came from an adult with an advanced solid tumor such as melanoma, head and neck, liver or kidney cancer. The chain carries TRBV19 and TRBJ2-7; TRBD2 is a possible D gene (6 bases). The sequencing used CD4+ or CD8+ T cells sorted from blood, collected in a trial of the OX40 agonist ivuxolimab. The CDR3 DNA reads as TGTGCCAGTAGTATAGACGGGGGTACCTACGAGCAGTACTTC. This codes for CASSIDGGTYEQYF. Supplemented by reference TRBV19 and TRBJ2-7, the full variable domain reads DGGITQSPKYLFRKEGQNVTLSCEQNLNHDAMYWYRQDPGQGLRLIYYSQIVNDFQKGDIAEGYSVSREKKESFPLTVTSAQKNPTAFYLCASSIDGGTYEQYFGPGTRLTVT.